This entry describes one TCR beta chain. Its matching antigen is unknown. These data come from a study of cytomegalovirus exposure and HLA in healthy donors. Study-wide results and limits: In a later analysis, several top co-occurrence clusters appeared linked to parvovirus B19, influenza, CMV and Epstein-Barr virus. Earlier analysis yielded a pattern in which most TCR beta V segments were productive about 90% or about 30% of the time. Later analysis demonstrated an association between a missense DCLRE1C variant and TCR beta V- and J-gene trimming.

V lost 0 bases, J lost 8 bases, and 4 bases stayed unmatched. The germline V gene encodes CDR1 LNHNV and CDR2 YYDKDF (reference sequence). CDR3 length equals 14 residues. Nominally healthy donors provided the samples, though records likely missed some immune exposures. With 60 Vbeta and 13 Jbeta primers, the PCR was carried out. Sequenced by immunoSEQ multiplex PCR; TCRdb stores in-frame clones only, minus some. Seen here are about 200,000 clones, about 78% observed once, and the top ten hold about 2.7%. J is TRBJ1-5 and V is TRBV15, with 7 bases that match TRBD1. The source material was PBMCs. The receptor comes from a woman aged 30 to 39 in good health and CMV-seronegative. In DNA, the CDR3 is TGTGCCACCAGCAGAGAAGGGGGCCTAGAGCCCCAGCATTTT. Protein sequence: CATSREGGLEPQHF. Combining the CDR3 with reference TRBV15 and TRBJ1-5 gives the whole variable domain DAMVIQNPRYQVTQFGKPVTLSCSQTLNHNVMYWYQQKSSQAPKLLFHYYDKDFNNEADTPDNFQSRRPNTSFCFLDIRSPGLGDTAMYLCATSREGGLEPQHFGDGTRLSIL.